This T cell receptor (beta chain) was observed in a study of response to subunit inactivated influenza vaccine. V lost 6 bases and J 8 bases, leaving 13 bases between the germline ends. The CDR3 consists of 13 residues. General study findings and limits: Each seasonal influenza vaccination, the authors suggested, recruits few new T cells.

A single record per CDR3 protein comes from TCRdb applying MiXCR to the RT-PCR reads. The profile shows some 190,000 distinct CDR3 sequences, approximately 15% of them singletons. A note on this clonotype: What it binds is unknown.

The rearrangement uses TRBV12-3 or TRBV12-4 and TRBJ1-4; no definite D call. This TCR derives from a man aged 45-65 years who received an inactivated influenza vaccine. The input for sequencing was CD8+ T cells sorted from PBMCs, taken around 5 days after vaccination. The CDR3 protein is CASSWTVGEKLFF. CDR3 coding DNA: TGTGCCAGCAGCTGGACCGTCGGGGAAAAACTGTTTTTT.